This TCR beta chain was recovered during a study of cytomegalovirus exposure and HLA in healthy donors. In the study overall: Early released data comprised tens of millions of unique TCRs from HLA-typed donors. The study, taken as a whole, reports: Sequencing depth across donors, presence/absence analyses assumed, was roughly uniform. Later analysis identified a missense DCLRE1C variant that was linked to TCR beta V- and J-gene trimming. For cytomegalovirus status, the classifier reportedly gave diagnoses with high specificity and sensitivity.

On this clone: Its antigen is currently unknown.

The study ran its PCR with 60 Vbeta and 13 Jbeta primers. Sequencing used immunoSEQ multiplex PCR; TCRdb keeps in-frame clones, though not all of them. The repertoire holds more than 100,000 clones, with about 73% as singletons. This receptor was taken from a woman aged 35 to 49 in good health and CMV-seropositive. Input material: PBMCs.

The CDR3: CASRRTGEGYGYTF. CDR3 DNA sequence: TGTGCCAGCAGACGGACAGGAGAGGGCTATGGCTACACCTTC. The rearrangement links TRBV28 to TRBJ1-2; TRBD1 matches at 7 bases. The ends lost 6 bases at V and 4 bases at J; junction bases unmatched: 8. The V gene's germline CDR1 is MDHEN and CDR2 SYDVKM. The CDR3 has 14 amino acids.